The 18 T cell receptor beta chains reported below all come from one sample, sequenced in a study of neoadjuvant anti-PD-1 for oral cavity cancer. The time point denotes: after neoadjuvant nivolumab, at surgical resection. Assay: immunoSEQ multiplex PCR; the TCRdb copy retains only in-frame clones and omits some. The sample consists of 20,000 to 25,000 clones, 25% to 30% of them appearing once. This specimen was tumor tissue, taken after nivolumab (anti-PD-1) treatment. All receptors come from a person aged 35 to 85 with oral cavity squamous cell carcinoma.

This clone was detected ten times or more. The chain combines TRBV7-2 with TRBJ2-7; D is perhaps TRBD1 (6 bases). The CDR3 has 15 amino acids. V was clipped by 5 bases and J by 1 base, with 15 bases between them. The germline gives CDR1 SGHTA, CDR2 FQGNSA. The CDR3 DNA is TGTGCCAGCAGCCTGAACAGGGTTGTGTCCTACGAGCAGTACTTC. Amino acid sequence: CASSLNRVVSYEQYF.

The chain links TRBV15 to TRBJ2-1, with D tentatively TRBD2 (6 bases). Germline loops: CDR1 LNHNV, CDR2 YYDKDF (reference sequence). The CDR3 loop spans 18 amino acids. The V and J ends lost 5 bases and 2 bases respectively, with 22 bases between them. CDR3 protein: CATSPWGETLGAYNEQFF. The CDR3 DNA sequence: TGTGCCACCAGCCCTTGGGGGGAGACGTTGGGTGCCTACAATGAGCAGTTCTTC.

The CDR3 DNA reads as TGTGCCAGCGGACCGGTCTACGAGCAGTACTTC. Translation: CASGPVYEQYF. The chain has TRBV28 and TRBJ2-7; D is ambiguous. This CDR3 comprises 11 residues. Per the germline V gene, CDR1 is MDHEN and CDR2 is SYDVKM. V lost 8 bases to trimming and J lost 3 bases, with 8 bases between them.

The chain combines TRBV15 with TRBJ2-1; D might be TRBD2 (6 bases). V lost 8 bases, J lost 0 bases, and 20 bases lay in between. The CDR3 has 17 residues. Germline lookup yields CDR1 LNHNV and CDR2 YYDKDF (reference sequence). In nucleotides, the CDR3 is TGTGCCACCTCCCCGGGACTTCGACCCGCCTCCTACAATGAGCAGTTCTTC. Residues: CATSPGLRPASYNEQFF.

This clone showed up just a few times. The V and J genes are TRBV9 and TRBJ1-2; TRBD1 might be the D (6 bases). V lost 3 bases to trimming and J lost 1 base, with 7 bases between them. CDR1 is SGDLS, CDR2 YYNGEE, per germline. The CDR3 runs 13 residues. CDR3 nucleotides: TGTGCCAGCAGCGAGGACAGTAACTATGGCTACACCTTC. Translation gives CASSEDSNYGYTF.

The chain is built from TRBV7-9 and TRBJ1-2; 10 bases line up with TRBD1. Germline V gene lookup returns CDR1 SEHNR and CDR2 FQNEAQ (reference sequence). Trimming cost V 5 bases and J 10 bases; bases outside gene matches: 22. The CDR3 extends over 18 amino acids. The CDR3 DNA is TGTGCCAGCAGCGGCACCGGGACAGGGGCACGTAGTGGATCCTACTACACCTTC. Translating gives CASSGTGTGARSGSYYTF. Based on the CDR3 plus reference TRBV7-9 and TRBJ1-2, the full variable domain is DTGVSQNPRHKITKRGQNVTFRCDPISEHNRLYWYRQTLGQGPEFLTYFQNEAQLEKSRLLSDRFSAERPKGSFSTLEIQRTEQGDSAMYLCASSGTGTGARSGSYYTFGSGTRLTVV.

The sample holds a few counts of this clone. This chain links TRBV27 with TRBJ2-5, with D possibly being TRBD1 (5 bases). Trimming took off 4 bases at V and 5 bases at J, with 17 bases between the two ends. The CDR3 covers 15 residues. CDR1 and CDR2 from the germline V gene are MNHEY and SMNVEV (reference sequence). Here the CDR3 DNA reads TGTGCCAGCAGTTCTCCCGAGAGACGACAGGAGACCCAGTACTTC. Its translation is CASSSPERRQETQYF.

This clone has just a few counts. The chain couples TRBV9 to TRBJ2-7, with D perhaps matching TRBD1 or TRBD2 (5 bases each). Germline values: CDR1 SGDLS, CDR2 YYNGEE. This CDR3 region has 14 residues. Trimming pared 6 bases from V and 2 bases from J, leaving 15 bases between. The CDR3 nucleotides are TGTGCCAGCAAGTGCCGGGACGCAGCCTACGAGCAGTACTTC. Amino acids: CASKCRDAAYEQYF.

This clone was recorded a few times. V usage is TRBV28 and J usage is TRBJ1-2, with 10 bases lining up with TRBD1. Germline CDR1 reads MDHEN; CDR2 reads SYDVKM. The CDR3 length is 17 residues. The ends lost 10 bases at V and 3 bases at J; junction bases unmatched: 17. The CDR3 sequence: CATETEYIGTGDYGYTF. The CDR3 DNA reads as TGTGCCACGGAGACTGAATACATAGGGACAGGGGACTATGGCTACACCTTC.

This clone was detected only a few times. The chain has TRBV20-1 and TRBJ1-1; D is undetermined. Germline CDR1 reads DFQATT; CDR2 reads SNEGSKA (reference sequence). The V end lost 4 bases, the J end lost 7 bases, and 10 bases lay between the germline ends. The CDR3 is made up of 11 amino acids. CDR3 region: CSATPDLEAFF. CDR3 DNA: TGCAGTGCTACACCCGATCTTGAAGCTTTCTTT.

This clone was seen a few times. V and J are TRBV2 and TRBJ1-4; 8 bases match TRBD1. Per germline, CDR1 SNHLY and CDR2 FYNNEI. CDR3 length equals 15 residues. V lost 2 bases and J lost 7; bases outside the gene matches: 6. CDR3 sequence: CASSEIWTGSEKLFF. The CDR3, as DNA: TGTGCCAGCAGTGAAATCTGGACAGGGAGTGAAAAACTGTTTTTT.

This clone was seen more than once but under ten times. The chain couples TRBV7-2 to TRBJ2-7, with a tentative D call TRBD1 (6 bases). Trimming took off 2 bases at V and 2 bases at J, with 13 bases between the two ends. Per germline, CDR1 SGHTA and CDR2 FQGNSA. This CDR3 comprises 15 residues. The CDR3 loop is CASSLMIGDTYEQYF. The CDR3 coding sequence is TGTGCCAGCAGCTTAATGATAGGGGACACCTACGAGCAGTACTTC.

The J gene is TRBJ1-2, the V gene TRBV19, with 8 bases matching TRBD1. Germline CDR1 reads LNHDA; CDR2 reads SQIVND (reference sequence). The CDR3 runs 14 residues. V was pared by 5 bases and J by 7 bases, with 9 bases of the junction left unmatched. The CDR3 loop is CASSRQGFFSGYTF. The CDR3, as DNA: TGTGCCAGTAGTCGACAGGGGTTTTTCTCTGGCTACACCTTC.

The J gene is TRBJ1-2, the V gene TRBV5-4; D remains unclear. The length of the CDR3 is 13 residues. Germline CDR1 and CDR2: SGHNT and YYREEE (reference sequence). Trimming removed 0 bases at V and 5 bases at J, with 8 bases between. CDR3: CASSLVDVYGYTF. CDR3 DNA sequence: TGTGCCAGCAGCTTGGTCGACGTATATGGCTACACCTTC. Filled out from reference TRBV5-4 and TRBJ1-2, the complete variable domain reads ETGVTQSPTHLIKTRGQQVTLRCSSQSGHNTVSWYQQALGQGPQFIFQYYREEENGRGNFPPRFSGLQFPNYSSELNVNALELDDSALYLCASSLVDVYGYTFGSGTRLTVV.

CDR3 DNA sequence: TGTGCCAGCAAACCGGGTCTCTCCTACGAGCAGTACTTC. Protein product: CASKPGLSYEQYF. The genes are TRBV6-4 and TRBJ2-7; unclear D gene. CDR1 MRHNA and CDR2 SNTAGT come from the germline V gene. The V and J ends lost 7 bases and 0 bases respectively, with 10 bases between them. The CDR3 length is 13 residues.

This clone is medium-sized in the sample. CDR3 bases: TGCGCCAGCAGCTTGGCCATTAACACTGAAGCTTTCTTT. Protein: CASSLAINTEAFF. The chain links TRBV5-1 to TRBJ1-1; no clear D gene. Germline V gene lookup returns CDR1 SGHRS and CDR2 YFSETQ. V lost 0 bases, J lost 2 bases, and 5 bases lay in between. The CDR3 is made up of 13 amino acids. Supplemented by reference TRBV5-1 and TRBJ1-1, the full variable domain reads KAGVTQTPRYLIKTRGQQVTLSCSPISGHRSVSWYQQTPGQGLQFLFEYFSETQRNKGNFPGRFSGRQFSNSRSEMNVSTLELGDSALYLCASSLAINTEAFFGQGTRLTVV.

The chain carries TRBV7-2 and TRBJ2-7; D remains unclear. Trimming removed 5 bases at V and 3 bases at J, with 23 bases between. This CDR3 contains 17 residues. The germline gives CDR1 SGHTA, CDR2 FQGNSA. CDR3 DNA sequence: TGTGCCAGCAGCCCCCTGACCGCCCTATCGTTCAGCTACGAGCAGTACTTC. Translated: CASSPLTALSFSYEQYF.

V usage is TRBV5-1 and J usage is TRBJ1-1; the D is unclear. The CDR3 has 13 amino acids. Germline V gene data show CDR1 as SGHRS and CDR2 as YFSETQ. Trimming took 4 bases from V and 6 from J, leaving 13 bases between them. The CDR3 DNA is TGCGCCAGCAGCCCCCGGACGGAGGCTGAAGCTTTCTTT. It yields the protein CASSPRTEAEAFF.